This T cell receptor beta chain derives from a study of blood T cell repertoires in COVID-19. Each participant's cohort was designated according to participant-reported clinical history. The CDR3 is 15 amino acids. V shed 6 bases, J shed 4 bases, and the junction held 7 bases outside the gene matches. In germline, CDR1 is MDHEN, CDR2 SYDVKM. Under the authors' procedure: Estimated nucleated cell counts came from reference gene primer amplification. The repertoire was sequenced with immunoSEQ multiplex PCR; TCRdb's copy has only in-frame clones and lacks some. V, J and clone size are those of that table, while D and trimming were read from the DNA. The table lists about 200,000 clones, approximately 80% of them singletons, with 7.4% in the top ten.

The sequencing input was PBMCs or T cells enriched from blood (not recorded which). V usage is TRBV28 and J usage is TRBJ1-5; 9 bases match TRBD1. This receptor was identified in a woman in her forties with acute COVID-19. The CDR3 spells CASRAGTGLNQPQHF. CDR3 DNA: TGTGCCAGCAGGGCCGGGACAGGGCTTAATCAGCCCCAGCATTTT. Filled out from reference TRBV28 and TRBJ1-5, the complete variable domain reads DVKVTQSSRYLVKRTGEKVFLECVQDMDHENMFWYRQDPGLGLRLIYFSYDVKMKEKGDIPEGYSVSREKKERFSLILESASTNQTSMYLCASRAGTGLNQPQHFGDGTRLSIL.